This T cell receptor beta chain was found in a study of blood T cell repertoires in COVID-19. Study summary: The United States, Italy and Spain supplied acute and convalescent COVID-19 samples. Nucleic acid was either cDNA or gDNA, and it came from T cells, B-cell-depleted T cells, or PBMCs.

Looked up from germline, CDR1 is GTSNPN and CDR2 is SVGIG (reference sequence). This CDR3 region has 13 residues. Trimming stripped 0 bases from V and 4 bases from J, with 9 bases between. Original methodology: Estimated nucleated cell counts came from reference gene primer amplification. Assay: immunoSEQ multiplex PCR; the TCRdb copy retains only in-frame clones and omits some. V, J and clone size are taken as reported in that table, and D and trimming were inferred from the DNA itself. The sample has some 230,000 clones, around 83% seen once. The chain carries TRBV30 and TRBJ2-5; TRBD2 might be the D (6 bases). Sample: peripheral blood. This receptor was taken from a woman aged 45-59 years with acute or convalescent COVID-19. As DNA, the CDR3 is TGTGCCTGGAGTGTTGGGACTGGAGAGACCCAGTACTTC. This sequence encodes CAWSVGTGETQYF.